This passage covers 20 T cell receptor beta chains from one sample sequenced in a study of blood T cell repertoires in COVID-19. The data were produced by immunoSEQ multiplex PCR, yet TCRdb's version contains in-frame clones alone and is incomplete. This table holds over 45,000 clones, nearly 90% found once. The sample comprised peripheral blood. Receptor source: an older woman with COVID-19, enrolled during active disease.

The chain has TRBV7-2 and TRBJ2-2, with a tentative D call TRBD1 (6 bases). Trimming removed 5 bases from V and 2 bases from J, with 12 bases in between. The CDR3 extends over 15 amino acids. Germline lookup yields CDR1 SGHTA and CDR2 FQGNSA. This CDR3 is CASSEDRFNTGELFF. The CDR3 DNA reads as TGTGCCAGCAGCGAAGACAGGTTCAACACCGGGGAGCTGTTTTTT.

The V call is TRBV6-5, the J call TRBJ1-5, with a weak D call TRBD1 (5 bases). The CDR3 runs to 15 residues. Trimming cost V 2 bases and J 4 bases, with 12 bases left between them. Germline loops: CDR1 MNHEY, CDR2 SVGAGI. CDR3 coding DNA: TGTGCCAGCAGTTACGCGGGGGGTCGGAATCAGCCCCAGCATTTT. Residues: CASSYAGGRNQPQHF.

The V gene is TRBV7-9, the J gene TRBJ1-5, with D possibly being TRBD1 (6 bases). Germline loops: CDR1 SEHNR, CDR2 FQNEAQ (reference sequence). V was clipped by 2 bases and J by 5 bases, with 13 bases between them. The CDR3 spans 15 residues. CDR3 DNA sequence: TGTGCCAGCAGCTTATCGGGGGGCCGGGATCAGCCCCAGCATTTT. Amino acid sequence: CASSLSGGRDQPQHF.

As concerns this clone: This sample includes further DNA sequences coding for the same CDR3. This chain links TRBV7-9 with TRBJ2-1; the D is unclear. Looked up from germline, CDR1 is SEHNR and CDR2 is FQNEAQ (reference sequence). With 3 bases removed from V and 0 bases from J, the gap between germline ends came to 9 bases. The CDR3 has 15 amino acids. In DNA form, the CDR3 reads TGTGCCAGCAGCTTGTCCGAGAGCTCCTACAATGAGCAGTTCTTC. Protein: CASSLSESSYNEQFF.

This chain uses TRBV5-6 with TRBJ2-1, with 11 bases lining up with TRBD2. Germline trimming cut 2 bases from V and 4 bases from J; bases unmatched to any gene: 8. Germline CDR1 reads SGHDT; CDR2 reads YYEEEE. The CDR3 covers 17 residues. In nucleotides, the CDR3 is TGTGCCAGCAGCTTTGGGCCAGGGACTAGCGGATACAATGAGCAGTTCTTC. Protein product: CASSFGPGTSGYNEQFF.

The V and J genes are TRBV13 and TRBJ1-2, with 7 bases that match TRBD1. The CDR3 contains 14 residues. Looked up from germline, CDR1 is PRHDT and CDR2 is FYEKMQ (reference sequence). Trimming at V came to 6 bases and at J to 3 bases, leaving 7 bases not matched to a gene. CDR3 sequence reads: CASSYRDRHYGYTF. The CDR3 coding sequence is TGTGCCAGCAGTTACCGGGACAGACACTATGGCTACACCTTC.

The rearrangement joins TRBV7-2 to TRBJ1-4, with 7 positions matching TRBD1. Germline V gives CDR1 SGHTA, CDR2 FQGNSA. CDR3 size: 15 residues. The V and J ends lost 1 base and 8 bases, in that order; junction bases with no gene match: 7. CDR3 DNA: TGTGCCAGCAGCTTAGGGGATGACAGGGTCGAAAAACTGTTTTTT. Its protein product is CASSLGDDRVEKLFF.

The V call is TRBV19, the J call TRBJ2-7, with 8 bases aligning to TRBD1. The CDR3 covers 14 residues. With 5 bases clipped from V and 2 bases from J, the junction kept 5 bases outside the gene matches. CDR1 is LNHDA and CDR2 is SQIVND in the germline V gene (reference sequence). The CDR3 region is CASSPPGQAYEQYF. CDR3 nucleotides: TGTGCCAGTAGTCCCCCGGGACAGGCCTACGAGCAGTACTTC. Full variable domain (outside the CDR3, taken from reference TRBV19 and TRBJ2-7): DGGITQSPKYLFRKEGQNVTLSCEQNLNHDAMYWYRQDPGQGLRLIYYSQIVNDFQKGDIAEGYSVSREKKESFPLTVTSAQKNPTAFYLCASSPPGQAYEQYFGPGTRLTVT.

This clone appeared once. The rearrangement links TRBV24-1 to TRBJ1-2; D is possibly TRBD1 (5 bases). V lost 3 bases, J lost 3 bases, and 7 bases lay in between. Per the germline V gene, CDR1 is KGHDR and CDR2 is SFDVKD. CDR3 size: 13 residues. The CDR3 protein is CATSDGAYYGYTF. CDR3 DNA sequence: TGTGCCACCAGTGATGGGGCCTACTATGGCTACACCTTC.

This chain joins TRBV4-2 and TRBJ1-2; 9 nucleotides agree with TRBD1. Looked up from germline, CDR1 is LGHNA and CDR2 is YNFKEQ. The CDR3 runs 16 residues. The V segment lost 3 bases and the J segment 2 bases; nucleotides outside the gene matches: 7. CDR3 nucleotide sequence: TGTGCCAGCAGCCAGACTGGGACAGGGAACAACTATGGCTACACCTTC. Protein sequence: CASSQTGTGNNYGYTF.

The chain links TRBV13 to TRBJ2-1; D unresolved. Trimming removed 5 bases from V and 6 bases from J, with 11 bases in between. Looked up from germline, CDR1 is PRHDT and CDR2 is FYEKMQ (reference sequence). The CDR3 has 13 amino acids. Here the CDR3 DNA reads TGTGCCAGCAGCATCTTTAGTGGCAATGAGCAGTTCTTC. It codes for CASSIFSGNEQFF.

The rearrangement uses TRBV10-2 and TRBJ1-2; no firm D call. The CDR3 is made up of 13 amino acids. V was shortened by 2 bases and J by 1 base, with 5 bases between the two germline ends. Germline V gives CDR1 WSHSY, CDR2 SAAADI. The CDR3 region is CASSEDNNYGYTF. CDR3 DNA: TGCGCCAGCAGTGAGGACAATAACTATGGCTACACCTTC.

J is TRBJ2-1 and V is TRBV6-6, with 8 bases matching TRBD2. CDR3 length: 15 amino acids. After removal of 6 bases from V and 5 bases from J, the junction contained 9 bases not matched to a gene. Germline loops: CDR1 MNHNY, CDR2 SVGAGI (reference sequence). Written as DNA, the CDR3 is TGTGCCAGCAGAGCCCGGGGGGGTACGGACAATGAGCAGTTCTTC. This gives the protein CASRARGGTDNEQFF.

This sequence joins TRBV19 and TRBJ2-1; 8 bases are a match to TRBD2. The germline CDR1 and CDR2 sequences are LNHDA and SQIVND (reference sequence). The CDR3 runs 16 residues. With V trimmed by 4 bases and J by 7 bases, 12 bases remained unmatched. This chain's CDR3 is CASSSPTSGRGNEQFF. Written as DNA, the CDR3 is TGTGCCAGTAGTAGCCCTACTAGCGGAAGAGGAAATGAGCAGTTCTTC. Full variable domain (outside the CDR3, taken from reference TRBV19 and TRBJ2-1): DGGITQSPKYLFRKEGQNVTLSCEQNLNHDAMYWYRQDPGQGLRLIYYSQIVNDFQKGDIAEGYSVSREKKESFPLTVTSAQKNPTAFYLCASSSPTSGRGNEQFFGPGTRLTVL.

The chain employs TRBV6-2 or TRBV6-3 and TRBJ1-5, with TRBD1 as a possible D gene (6 bases). The germline V gene encodes CDR1 MNHEY and CDR2 SVGEGT. This CDR3 contains 14 residues. V was pared by 5 bases and J by 5 bases, with 13 bases between. Here the CDR3 DNA reads TGTGCCAGCAGTAAACAGGGCCTCTATCAGCCCCAGCATTTT. This encodes CASSKQGLYQPQHF.

The rearrangement joins TRBV5-1 to TRBJ1-2, with 8 bases fitting TRBD1. The V gene's germline CDR1 is SGHRS and CDR2 YFSETQ. V lost 4 bases, J lost 1 base, and 9 bases stayed unmatched. The CDR3 extends over 16 amino acids. As DNA, the CDR3 is TGCGCCAGCAGCCCAGACGCAGGGGGCATTAACTATGGCTACACCTTC. Its protein is CASSPDAGGINYGYTF.

This sequence joins TRBV6-5 and TRBJ2-3; D might be TRBD1 (5 bases). Germline CDR1 is MNHEY and CDR2 is SVGAGI. Trimming took off 4 bases at V and 4 bases at J, with 9 bases between the two ends. This CDR3 comprises 13 residues. The DNA of the CDR3 is TGTGCCAGCAGTTGGGGCCAGTCAGATACGCAGTATTTT. Translating gives CASSWGQSDTQYF.

This rearrangement joins TRBV6-5 to TRBJ2-4; a possible D gene is TRBD2 (5 bases). The CDR3 loop spans 15 amino acids. CDR1 MNHEY and CDR2 SVGAGI come from the germline V gene. V gave up 2 bases and J gave up 2 bases, with 10 bases separating them. This chain's CDR3 is CASSYSAGPKNIQYF. The CDR3 bases are TGTGCCAGCAGTTACAGCGCGGGCCCCAAAAACATTCAGTACTTC.

This sequence joins TRBV6-2 or TRBV6-3 and TRBJ1-5; perhaps TRBD1 as D (5 bases). Per germline, CDR1 MNHEY and CDR2 SVGEGT. CDR3 length equals 14 residues. Trimming removed 5 bases at V and 7 bases at J, with 15 bases between. CDR3 bases: TGTGCCAGCAGTGTACAGGTGCCCAGGCAGCCCCAGCATTTT. Protein product: CASSVQVPRQPQHF.

This clone was seen only a few times. The chain carries TRBV13 and TRBJ2-1; weak D call: TRBD1 (6 bases). The CDR3 loop spans 15 amino acids. The V gene lost 3 bases and the J gene lost 0 bases, with 9 bases spanning the gap. Germline CDR1 PRHDT, CDR2 FYEKMQ (reference sequence). The CDR3 DNA is TGTGCCAGCAGCTTCGGGACAAGCTCCTACAATGAGCAGTTCTTC. Its protein product is CASSFGTSSYNEQFF. Looking up the rest from reference TRBV13 and TRBJ2-1 gives the full variable domain: AAGVIQSPRHLIKEKRETATLKCYPIPRHDTVYWYQQGPGQDPQFLISFYEKMQSDKGSIPDRFSAQQFSDYHSELNMSSLELGDSALYFCASSFGTSSYNEQFFGPGTRLTVL.